Detailed here is one T cell receptor (beta chain). As yet, its antigen is unknown. The sample belongs to a study of identifying expanded T cells in peripheral blood. Whole-study findings and limits: Across healthy donors, higher total template counts meant significantly greater roughly 2-week count variance. Technical replicates showed 0.9 to 1.5 changed clones; two weeks about 16.4; four weeks 19.

During the collection period, no donor immune events like infections were recorded. The CDR3 has 13 amino acids. Germline assignment: CDR1 MDHEN and CDR2 SYDVKM. Trimming stripped 4 bases from V and 3 bases from J, with 9 bases between. Using immunoSEQ multiplex PCR, the repertoire was profiled, and TCRdb retains in-frame clones only, with some absent. The sample yields tens of thousands of clones, 84% seen once. Sequences were obtained from blood. This chain uses TRBV28 with TRBJ2-5; D is perhaps TRBD1 (5 bases). The sequence came from a person between 18 and 75 years old in good health. The CDR3 sequence: CASSYGHKETQYF. For the CDR3, the DNA is TGTGCCAGCAGTTACGGACATAAAGAGACCCAGTACTTC. The full variable domain, in which reference TRBV28 and TRBJ2-5 provide the parts outside the CDR3, is DVKVTQSSRYLVKRTGEKVFLECVQDMDHENMFWYRQDPGLGLRLIYFSYDVKMKEKGDIPEGYSVSREKKERFSLILESASTNQTSMYLCASSYGHKETQYFGPGTRLLVL.